Listed here are 7 T cell receptor beta chains from one sample, sequenced in a study of Ad26.COV2.S vaccination and SARS-CoV-2 variants. Some clones are missing from TCRdb's copy, which holds only in-frame ones; the method was immunoSEQ multiplex PCR. Of over 400,000 clones listed, less than 95% are singletons. Specified treatment: around 19 received Ad26.COV2.S at low or high dose, single or two shots; a few received placebo; per-sample allocation not given. At day 63 after the first vaccine or placebo injection, samples were drawn. The sample was peripheral blood, taken in a trial of Ad26.COV2.S vaccine versus placebo. These receptors were taken from a person between 18 and 65 years old who received the Ad26.COV2.S COVID-19 vaccine or a placebo.

The J gene is TRBJ1-5, the V gene TRBV5-8; D gene uncertain. V lost 1 base to trimming and J lost 2 bases, with 10 bases between them. CDR1 and CDR2 (germline): SGHTS, YDEGEE. This CDR3 comprises 15 residues. CDR3 nucleotides: TGTGCCAGCAGCTTGCTAACAGTGGGCAATCAGCCCCAGCATTTT. Protein product: CASSLLTVGNQPQHF.

This clone was seen ten or more times. The V gene is TRBV3-1 (or the pseudogene TRBV3-2), the J gene TRBJ2-7, with 11 bases identical to TRBD2. J lost 5 bases, V lost 1 base, and 10 bases had no gene match. Per germline, CDR1 LGHDT and CDR2 YNNKEL (reference sequence). The CDR3 is 17 residues long. CDR3: CASSQGLSGRASDEQYF. The DNA of the CDR3 is TGTGCCAGCAGCCAAGGGCTTAGCGGGAGGGCCAGTGACGAGCAGTACTTC.

The chain joins TRBV7-2 to TRBJ2-7; no firm D call. The germline V gene encodes CDR1 SGHTA and CDR2 FQGNSA. With 3 bases removed from V and 5 bases from J, the gap between germline ends came to 8 bases. The CDR3 extends over 12 amino acids. The CDR3 is CASSLGRNEQYF. In DNA, the CDR3 is TGTGCCAGCAGCTTGGGTCGGAACGAGCAGTACTTC.

The table lists this clone with a count of one. The gene calls are TRBV7-6 and TRBJ2-1; 7 nucleotides agree with TRBD1. CDR1 and CDR2 (germline): SGHVS, FNYEAQ. This CDR3 spans 13 amino acids. V lost 5 bases and J lost 8; bases outside the gene matches: 6. The CDR3 DNA is TGTGCCAGCAGCCCGGGACAGTGGGATGAGCAGTTCTTC. This sequence encodes CASSPGQWDEQFF.

CDR3 coding DNA: TGTGCCAGCAGTCCCCAGGCGTGGGACATTCAGTACTTC. Amino acid sequence: CASSPQAWDIQYF. The chain links TRBV12-3 or TRBV12-4 to TRBJ2-4; no reliable D call. V shed 5 bases and J shed 8 bases, with 13 bases lying between them. This CDR3 is built from 13 residues.

The genes are TRBV5-1 and TRBJ2-3; D not resolved. CDR1 is SGHRS, CDR2 YFSETQ, per germline. The V end lost 4 bases, the J end lost 6 bases, and 12 bases lay between the germline ends. The CDR3 has 13 residues. The chain's CDR3 is CASSRPPRDTQYF. CDR3 nucleotide sequence: TGCGCCAGCAGCCGCCCCCCTAGGGATACGCAGTATTTT.

The CDR3 region has the DNA TGTGCCAGCAGTGAAGTTGTCAGAGACTATGGCTACACCTTC. Translated, it gives CASSEVVRDYGYTF. The genes are TRBV2 and TRBJ1-2, with unresolved D. This CDR3 has 14 amino acids. Trimming shortened V by 1 base and J by 3 bases, and 9 bases separated the two germline ends. Per germline, CDR1 SNHLY and CDR2 FYNNEI. Full variable domain (missing parts from reference TRBV2 and TRBJ1-2): EPEVTQTPSHQVTQMGQEVILRCVPISNHLYFYWYRQILGQKVEFLVSFYNNEISEKSEIFDDQFSVERPDGSNFTLKIRSTKLEDSAMYFCASSEVVRDYGYTFGSGTRLTVV.